This T cell receptor (beta chain) derives from a study of OX40 agonist ivuxolimab in advanced cancers. V shed 5 bases and J shed 8 bases, with 13 bases lying between them. This CDR3 spans 13 amino acids. Germline values: CDR1 SGHTA, CDR2 FQGTGA. Some clones are missing from TCRdb's copy, which holds only in-frame ones; the method was immunoSEQ multiplex PCR. In the table there are 76,000 or so clones, approximately 86% of which are singletons. Sequenced material: CD4+ or CD8+ T cells sorted from blood, taken in a trial of the OX40 agonist ivuxolimab. The source is an adult with an advanced solid tumor such as melanoma, head and neck, liver or kidney cancer. J is TRBJ2-1 and V is TRBV7-3; D is possibly TRBD2 (5 bases). The CDR3 nucleotides are TGTGCCAGCAGCAAACTAGTGTTTGATGAGCAGTTCTTC. It specifies CASSKLVFDEQFF.